Sequencing of this TCR beta chain was carried out in a study of early T cells in non-severe SARS-CoV-2 infection. Study-level information: Bulk RNA from unsorted whole blood was sequenced; chains were unpaired.

Overall study results and limits: A preference for anti-spike CD8 responses marked VDJdb matching, which missed private and CD4 specificities.

Regarding this clonotype: Its antigen is still unknown. The junction departs from the called germline gene at one end, perhaps through a read error.

The CDR3 is 15 residues long. CDR1 is MNHEY, CDR2 SVGAGI, per germline. The TCR library protocol was used to attach unique molecular identifiers. These identifiers were attached to individual cDNA molecules. A single record per CDR3 protein comes from TCRdb applying MiXCR to the 5' RACE reads. The sample shows tens of thousands of distinct CDR3 sequences, 5.4% of them seen only once. This receptor was obtained from an adult who was a healthcare worker with PCR-confirmed SARS-CoV-2 infection or an uninfected control (not recorded which). This specimen was whole blood, taken at baseline. The chain joins TRBV6-5 to TRBJ2-2; D is possibly TRBD1 (6 bases). The CDR3 nucleotides read TGTGCCGGCAGTTCCGGACAGAGGAACACCGGGGAGCTGTTTTTT. It translates to CAGSSGQRNTGELFF.